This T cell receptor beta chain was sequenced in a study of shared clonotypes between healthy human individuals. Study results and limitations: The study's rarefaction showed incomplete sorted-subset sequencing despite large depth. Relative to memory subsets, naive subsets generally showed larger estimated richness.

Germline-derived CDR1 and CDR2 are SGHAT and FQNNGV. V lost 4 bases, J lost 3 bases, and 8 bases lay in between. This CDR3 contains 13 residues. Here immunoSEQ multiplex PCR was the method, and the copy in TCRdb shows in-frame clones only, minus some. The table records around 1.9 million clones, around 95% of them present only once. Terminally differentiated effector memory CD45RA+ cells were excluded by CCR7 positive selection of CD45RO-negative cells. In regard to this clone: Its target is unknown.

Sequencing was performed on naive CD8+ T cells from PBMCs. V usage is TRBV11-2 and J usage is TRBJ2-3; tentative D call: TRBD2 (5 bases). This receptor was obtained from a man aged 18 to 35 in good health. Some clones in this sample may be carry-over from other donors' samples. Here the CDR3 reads CASSSPGTDTQYF. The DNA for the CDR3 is TGTGCCAGCAGCTCCCCGGGGACAGATACGCAGTATTTT. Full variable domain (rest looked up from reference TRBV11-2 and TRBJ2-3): EAGVAQSPRYKIIEKRQSVAFWCNPISGHATLYWYQQILGQGPKLLIQFQNNGVVDDSQLPKDRFSAERLKGVDSTLKIQPAKLEDSAVYLCASSSPGTDTQYFGPGTRLTVL.